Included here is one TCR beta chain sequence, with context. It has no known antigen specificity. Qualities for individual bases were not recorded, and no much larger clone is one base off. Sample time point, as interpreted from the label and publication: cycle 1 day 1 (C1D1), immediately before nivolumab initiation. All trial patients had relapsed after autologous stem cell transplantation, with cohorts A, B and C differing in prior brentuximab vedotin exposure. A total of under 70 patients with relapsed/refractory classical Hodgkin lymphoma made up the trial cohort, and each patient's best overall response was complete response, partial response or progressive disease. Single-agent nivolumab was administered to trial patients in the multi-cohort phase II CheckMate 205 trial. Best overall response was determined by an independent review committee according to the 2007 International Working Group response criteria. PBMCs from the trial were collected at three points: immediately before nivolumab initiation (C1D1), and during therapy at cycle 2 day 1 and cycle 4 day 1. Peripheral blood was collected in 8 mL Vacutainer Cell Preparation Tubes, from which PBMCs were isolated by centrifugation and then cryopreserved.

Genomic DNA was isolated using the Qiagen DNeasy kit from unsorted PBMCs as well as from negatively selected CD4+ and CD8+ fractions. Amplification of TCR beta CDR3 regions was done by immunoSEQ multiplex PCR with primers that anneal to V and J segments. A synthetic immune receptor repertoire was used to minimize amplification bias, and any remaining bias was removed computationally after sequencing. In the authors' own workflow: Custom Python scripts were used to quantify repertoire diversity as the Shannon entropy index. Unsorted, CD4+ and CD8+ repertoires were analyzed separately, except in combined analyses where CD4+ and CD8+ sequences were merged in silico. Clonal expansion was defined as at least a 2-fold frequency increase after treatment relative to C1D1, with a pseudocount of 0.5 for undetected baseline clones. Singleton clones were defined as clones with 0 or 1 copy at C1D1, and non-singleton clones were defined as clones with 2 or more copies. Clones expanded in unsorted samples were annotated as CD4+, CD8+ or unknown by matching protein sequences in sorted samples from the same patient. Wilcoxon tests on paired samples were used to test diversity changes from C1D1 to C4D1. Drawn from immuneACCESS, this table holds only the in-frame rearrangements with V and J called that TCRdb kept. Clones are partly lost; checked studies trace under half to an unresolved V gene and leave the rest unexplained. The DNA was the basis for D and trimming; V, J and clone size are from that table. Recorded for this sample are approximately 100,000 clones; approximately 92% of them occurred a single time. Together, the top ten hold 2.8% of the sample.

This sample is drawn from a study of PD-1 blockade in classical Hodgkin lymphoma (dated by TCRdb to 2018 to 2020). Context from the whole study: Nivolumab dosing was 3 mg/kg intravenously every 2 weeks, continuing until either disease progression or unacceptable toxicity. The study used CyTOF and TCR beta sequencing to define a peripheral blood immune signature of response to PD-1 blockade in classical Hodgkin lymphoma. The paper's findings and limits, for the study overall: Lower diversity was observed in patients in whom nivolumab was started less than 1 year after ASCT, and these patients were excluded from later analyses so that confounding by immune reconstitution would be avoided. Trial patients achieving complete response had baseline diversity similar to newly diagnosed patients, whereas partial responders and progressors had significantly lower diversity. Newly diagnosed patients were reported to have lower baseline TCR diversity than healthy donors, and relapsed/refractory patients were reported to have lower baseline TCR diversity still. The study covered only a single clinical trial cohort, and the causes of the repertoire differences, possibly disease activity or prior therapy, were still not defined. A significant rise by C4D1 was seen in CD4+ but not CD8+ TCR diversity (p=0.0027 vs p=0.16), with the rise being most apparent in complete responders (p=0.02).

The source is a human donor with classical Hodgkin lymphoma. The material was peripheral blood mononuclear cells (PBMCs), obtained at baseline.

The DNA sequence reads TGTGCCAGCAGTATCCTGGGGAGTGAGCAGTTCTTC. Translated, this gives CASSILGSEQFF. The chain is assembled from TRBV27 and TRBJ2-1, and the D gene may be TRBD2, 5 bases matching. Based on the germline V gene (reference sequence), the CDR1 and CDR2 sequences are MNHEY and SMNVEV. V and J lose 5 bases and 9 bases, and a span of 11 bases separates them. The CDR3 sequence holds 12 residues, the cysteine and phenylalanine included. Only the CDR3 part of the read is kept: 36 bases, read in frame from the first base.